Listed below are T cell receptor beta chains from one sample, sequenced in a study of T cell changes during pregnancy in multiple sclerosis. Profiled with immunoSEQ multiplex PCR; TCRdb holds only in-frame clones, not every one. Counted here are more than 80,000 clones, about 89% occurring once; the ten biggest clones make up roughly 4%. The sample in question was PBMCs, obtained in the first trimester of pregnancy. The receptors come from a female donor in good health, serving as a control in a pregnancy study. Some clones in this sample may be carry-over from other donors' samples. The CDR3 runs from the conserved cysteine through the conserved F or W. Each record gives: V gene, clone size, D gene, J gene, CDR3 DNA, CDR3 protein. The D gene is left open where the match is weak. Clone size appears in some rows only: once, few, many, or a class for an expanded clone.

V: TRBV29-1
size: .
D: .
J: TRBJ1-4
DNA: TGCAGCGTTGAATGGTCGGGGGGCCTTAATGAAAAACTGTTTTTT
CDR3: CSVEWSGGLNEKLFF

V: TRBV5-8
size: .
D: TRBD1
J: TRBJ1-5
DNA: TGTGCCAGCAGCCCGGGGGACAGGGGGCTTCCCTGGAATCAGCCCCAGCATTTT
CDR3: CASSPGDRGLPWNQPQHF

V: TRBV29-1
size: .
D: .
J: TRBJ1-1
DNA: TGCAGCGTTGGCGGGGGCGCCTGGGGAGCTTTCTTT
CDR3: CSVGGGAWGAFF

V: TRBV2
size: .
D: .
J: TRBJ1-1
DNA: TGTGCCAGCAGCTCCTTGGGCGTGGACACTGAAGCTTTCTTT
CDR3: CASSSLGVDTEAFF

V: TRBV6-1
size: .
D: .
J: TRBJ1-6
DNA: TGTGCCAGCAGTCCTGAAGCAGGGGATTCACCCCTCCACTTT
CDR3: CASSPEAGDSPLHF

V: TRBV6-1
size: .
D: TRBD2
J: TRBJ2-3
DNA: TGTGCCAGCACTAGCGGGGGGGCCACAGATACGCAGTATTTT
CDR3: CASTSGGATDTQYF

V: TRBV28
size: .
D: .
J: TRBJ1-6
DNA: TGTGCCAGCAGTTTAAGCGGACCGATTAATTCACCCCTCCACTTT
CDR3: CASSLSGPINSPLHF

V: TRBV27
size: .
D: .
J: TRBJ1-2
DNA: TGTGCCAGCAGTCCCGGAGGAGGTCCTAACTATGGCTACACCTTC
CDR3: CASSPGGGPNYGYTF

V: TRBV5-1
size: .
D: .
J: TRBJ2-3
DNA: TGCGCCAGCAGCACTGCCGGGGACACAGATACGCAGTATTTT
CDR3: CASSTAGDTDTQYF

V: TRBV11-2
size: .
D: TRBD2
J: TRBJ2-7
DNA: TGTGCCAGCAGCTGGGGGACTATCGCCTACGAGCAGTACTTC
CDR3: CASSWGTIAYEQYF

V: TRBV13
size: .
D: .
J: TRBJ2-7
DNA: TGTGCCAGCAGCTTAGTGGGACAAGCCTACGAGCAGTACTTC
CDR3: CASSLVGQAYEQYF

V: TRBV28
size: .
D: TRBD1
J: TRBJ1-1
DNA: TGTGCCAGCAGTGCAGACAGGGGAACTGAAGCTTTCTTT
CDR3: CASSADRGTEAFF

V: TRBV7-3
size: .
D: TRBD2
J: TRBJ2-1
DNA: TGTGCCAGCAGCCCCCACCCGGGAGGGCCCTACAATGAGCAGTTCTTC
CDR3: CASSPHPGGPYNEQFF

V: TRBV30
size: .
D: TRBD1
J: TRBJ2-6
DNA: TGTGCCTTATACAGGGGGCGCCTGGAAAAGGGGGCCAACGTCCTGACTTTC
CDR3: CALYRGRLEKGANVLTF

V: TRBV27
size: .
D: .
J: TRBJ1-6
DNA: TGTGCCAGCAGTTTTGGGAGAGAATCACCCCTCCACTTT
CDR3: CASSFGRESPLHF

V: TRBV19
size: .
D: .
J: TRBJ2-3
DNA: TGTGCCAGTAGATCGGGGGGCACAGATACGCAGTATTTT
CDR3: CASRSGGTDTQYF

V: TRBV4-1
size: .
D: .
J: TRBJ1-1
DNA: TGCGCCAGCAGCCGAGAAGTCTCGAGGAACACTGAAGCTTTCTTT
CDR3: CASSREVSRNTEAFF

V: TRBV30
size: few
D: .
J: TRBJ2-2
DNA: TGTGCCTGGAGTGCCAGGGTGGACACCGGGGAGCTGTTTTTT
CDR3: CAWSARVDTGELFF

V: TRBV7-8
size: .
D: .
J: TRBJ2-1
DNA: TGTGCCAGCAGCCGAGACAGCGGGCCCCCCTACAATGAGCAGTTCTTC
CDR3: CASSRDSGPPYNEQFF

V: TRBV6-1
size: .
D: .
J: TRBJ1-1
DNA: TGTGCCAGCAGTGTGTTCGGTGGACAGAACACTGAAGCTTTCTTT
CDR3: CASSVFGGQNTEAFF

V: TRBV7-9
size: .
D: .
J: TRBJ1-1
DNA: TGTGCCAGCAGCTTCCCAGGGGCCTCTGAAGCTTTCTTT
CDR3: CASSFPGASEAFF

V: TRBV25-1
size: .
D: TRBD2
J: TRBJ2-7
DNA: TGTGCCAGCAGTGCCAGACTAGCGGGAAAATACGAGCAGTACTTC
CDR3: CASSARLAGKYEQYF

V: TRBV28
size: .
D: TRBD1
J: TRBJ2-7
DNA: TGTGCCAGCAGTTTAGTGGCAGGGGGTCTCCTCTTGGTCGATCGCGAGCAGTACTTC
CDR3: CASSLVAGGLLLVDREQYF

V: TRBV28
size: .
D: TRBD2
J: TRBJ2-1
DNA: TGTGCCAGCAGTCCCGGGACTAGCGGGAGCTCCTACAATGAGCAGTTCTTC
CDR3: CASSPGTSGSSYNEQFF

V: TRBV10-3
size: .
D: .
J: TRBJ2-3
DNA: TGTGCCATCGGAGGCTCCGGGGGAGATACGCAGTATTTT
CDR3: CAIGGSGGDTQYF

V: TRBV4-1
size: .
D: .
J: TRBJ1-5
DNA: TGCGCCAGCAGCCATCGGGGGAGCAATCAGCCCCAGCATTTT
CDR3: CASSHRGSNQPQHF